This TCR beta chain was retrieved from a study of cytotoxic CD8 clonotypes in ibrutinib-treated CLL. Clones were sequenced by immunoSEQ multiplex PCR, and TCRdb holds only the in-frame ones, with some missing. The sample shows 150,000 or so clones, 75% to 85% of them seen only once. The V gene lost 1 base and the J gene lost 4 bases, with 6 bases spanning the gap. The V gene's germline CDR1 is SGHRS and CDR2 YFSETQ. This CDR3 is 13 amino acids long. This clone was counted only a few times. Additional DNA sequences in this sample encode the identical CDR3. The input for sequencing was PBMCs, taken after 36 months of ibrutinib treatment. This sequence was found in a human donor with chronic lymphocytic leukemia. The rearrangement uses TRBV5-1 and TRBJ1-5, with D perhaps matching TRBD1 (5 bases). CDR3 residues: CASSLQGNQPQHF. The CDR3 DNA reads TGCGCCAGCAGCTTGCAGGGTAATCAGCCCCAGCATTTT.